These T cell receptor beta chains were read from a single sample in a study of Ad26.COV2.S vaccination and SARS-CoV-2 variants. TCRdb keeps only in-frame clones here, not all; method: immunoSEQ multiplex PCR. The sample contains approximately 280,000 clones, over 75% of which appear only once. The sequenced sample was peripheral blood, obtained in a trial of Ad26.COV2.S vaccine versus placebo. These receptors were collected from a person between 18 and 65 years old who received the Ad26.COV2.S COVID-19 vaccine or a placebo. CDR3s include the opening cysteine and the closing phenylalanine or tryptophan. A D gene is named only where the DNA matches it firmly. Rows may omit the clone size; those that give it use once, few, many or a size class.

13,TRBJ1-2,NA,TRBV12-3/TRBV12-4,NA,CASSFRANYGYTF,TGTGCCAGCAGTTTCAGGGCCAACTATGGCTACACCTTC
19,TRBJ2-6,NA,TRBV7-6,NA,CASSSPGPQAPSGANVLTF,TGTGCCAGCAGCTCCCCGGGACCTCAAGCCCCCTCTGGGGCCAACGTCCTGACTTTC
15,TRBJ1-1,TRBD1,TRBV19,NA,CASSEDRGQKTEAFF,TGTGCCAGTAGCGAGGACAGGGGACAAAAGACTGAAGCTTTCTTT
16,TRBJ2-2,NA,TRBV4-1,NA,CASRGFVGPRYGELFF,TGCGCCAGCAGGGGGTTCGTAGGACCGAGATACGGGGAGCTGTTTTTT
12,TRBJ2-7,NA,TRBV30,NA,CAWSVGFREQYF,TGTGCCTGGAGTGTTGGGTTTAGGGAGCAGTACTTC
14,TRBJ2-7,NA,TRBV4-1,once,CASSRNSEGYEQYF,TGCGCCAGCAGCCGAAACAGTGAAGGGTACGAGCAGTACTTC
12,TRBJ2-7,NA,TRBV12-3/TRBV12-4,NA,CASRPPGYEQYF,TGTGCCAGCAGACCCCCGGGCTACGAGCAGTACTTC
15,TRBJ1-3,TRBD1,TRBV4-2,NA,CASSPTRGSGNTIYF,TGTGCCAGCAGCCCAACCAGGGGGTCAGGAAACACCATATATTTT
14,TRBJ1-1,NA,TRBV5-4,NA,CASSSDIRNTEAFF,TGTGCCAGCAGCTCCGACATAAGGAACACTGAAGCTTTCTTT
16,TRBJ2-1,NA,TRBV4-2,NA,CASSQDGSGVYNEQFF,TGTGCCAGCAGCCAAGATGGGAGCGGAGTATACAATGAGCAGTTCTTC
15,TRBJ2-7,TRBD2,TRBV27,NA,CASTPLGGSSYEQYF,TGTGCCAGCACCCCACTGGGAGGGTCCTCCTACGAGCAGTACTTC
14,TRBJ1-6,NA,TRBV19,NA,CASSIGTPNSPLHF,TGTGCCAGTAGTATAGGGACACCGAATTCACCCCTCCACTTT
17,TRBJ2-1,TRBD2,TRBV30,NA,CAWSVGWTSGSTDEQFF,TGTGCCTGGAGTGTAGGATGGACTAGCGGGAGTACCGATGAGCAGTTCTTC
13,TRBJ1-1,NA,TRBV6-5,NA,CASSLGLNTEAFF,TGTGCCAGCAGTCTGGGGCTGAACACTGAAGCTTTCTTT
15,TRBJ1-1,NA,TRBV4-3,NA,CASSQDRLGNTEAFF,TGCGCCAGCAGCCAAGATAGATTGGGGAACACTGAAGCTTTCTTT
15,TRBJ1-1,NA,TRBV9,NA,CASSVDGGQRAEAFF,TGTGCCAGCAGCGTAGACGGAGGGCAGAGGGCTGAAGCTTTCTTT
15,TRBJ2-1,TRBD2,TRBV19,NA,CASSILAGQYNEQFF,TGTGCCAGTAGTATCCTAGCGGGACAATACAATGAGCAGTTCTTC
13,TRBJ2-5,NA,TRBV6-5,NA,CAEGRGFQETQYF,TGTGCCGAGGGGCGGGGATTCCAAGAGACCCAGTACTTC
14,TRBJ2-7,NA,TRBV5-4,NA,CASSPGLTFGEQYF,TGTGCCAGCAGCCCGGGACTGACCTTTGGGGAGCAGTACTTC
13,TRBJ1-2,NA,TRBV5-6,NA,CASSPNDRRGYTF,TGTGCCAGCAGCCCAAACGACCGCCGGGGCTACACCTTC
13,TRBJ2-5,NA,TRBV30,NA,CAWSVRSRETQYF,TGTGCCTGGAGTGTACGTAGCCGAGAGACCCAGTACTTC
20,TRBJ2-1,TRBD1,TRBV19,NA,CASSLTGQGYADRKQDEQFF,TGTGCCAGTAGTCTGACCGGACAGGGGTATGCAGATAGGAAACAGGATGAGCAGTTCTTC
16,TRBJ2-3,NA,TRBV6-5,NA,CASSYRGAGVTDTQYF,TGTGCCAGCAGTTACCGAGGGGCAGGGGTCACAGATACGCAGTATTTT
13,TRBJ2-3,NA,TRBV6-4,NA,CASSDTGEGTQYF,TGTGCCAGCAGTGACACAGGGGAGGGAACGCAGTATTTT
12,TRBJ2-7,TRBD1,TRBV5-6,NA,CASSPGGRKQYF,TGTGCCAGCAGCCCAGGGGGCAGGAAGCAGTACTTC
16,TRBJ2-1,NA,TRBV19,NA,CASGKEGSLGYNEQFF,TGTGCCAGTGGGAAGGAGGGGTCCCTCGGCTACAATGAGCAGTTCTTC